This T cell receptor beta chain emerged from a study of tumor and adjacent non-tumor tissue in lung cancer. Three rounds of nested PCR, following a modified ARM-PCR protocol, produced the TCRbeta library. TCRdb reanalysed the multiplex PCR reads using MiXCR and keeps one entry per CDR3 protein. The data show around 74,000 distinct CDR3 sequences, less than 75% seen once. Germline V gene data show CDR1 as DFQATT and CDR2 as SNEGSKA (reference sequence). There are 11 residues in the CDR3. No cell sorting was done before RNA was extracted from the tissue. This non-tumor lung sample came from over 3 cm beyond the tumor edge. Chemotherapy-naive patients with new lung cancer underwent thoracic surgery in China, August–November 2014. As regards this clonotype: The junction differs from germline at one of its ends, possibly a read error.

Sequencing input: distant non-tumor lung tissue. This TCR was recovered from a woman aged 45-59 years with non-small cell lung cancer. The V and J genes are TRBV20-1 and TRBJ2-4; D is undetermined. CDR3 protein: CSAPTENIQYF. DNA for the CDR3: TGCAGTGCGCCGACGGAAAACATTCAGTACTTT.